This T cell receptor beta chain was observed in a study of T cells expressing NK-cell markers. Study as a whole: Source material for TCR beta repertoires consisted of sorted CD3+CD56+NKG2C+, CD3+CD56+NKG2C- and CD3+CD56-NKG2C+ T cells. The study, taken as a whole, reports: For a handful of donors, these clonotypes were likewise the leading ones in the CD3+CD56-NKG2C+ fraction. Clarity on HCMV specificity was lacking for the expanded NKG2C+ T cell clones.

Comments on this clonotype: Its antigen remains unknown.

With the 5' RACE reads reprocessed, TCRdb shows one record per CDR3 protein and no DNA. The table counts around 550,000 distinct CDR3 sequences; around 4% lies in the top ten. The CDR3 is made up of 14 amino acids. Germline V gene lookup returns CDR1 SGHAT and CDR2 FQNNGV. This clonotype was obtained from a man in his late teens or twenties in good health. The chain couples TRBV11-2 to TRBJ2-2; without DNA, the TCRdb call of TRBD2 cannot be checked. Specimen: blood T cells: a sorted CD56 or NKG2C T cell subset, CD4+ or CD8+ T cells, or bulk PBMC T cells (not recorded which). CDR3 sequence: CASSPIVGAGELFF. The full variable domain, rest sourced from reference TRBV11-2 and TRBJ2-2, is EAGVAQSPRYKIIEKRQSVAFWCNPISGHATLYWYQQILGQGPKLLIQFQNNGVVDDSQLPKDRFSAERLKGVDSTLKIQPAKLEDSAVYLCASSPIVGAGELFFGEGSRLTVL.